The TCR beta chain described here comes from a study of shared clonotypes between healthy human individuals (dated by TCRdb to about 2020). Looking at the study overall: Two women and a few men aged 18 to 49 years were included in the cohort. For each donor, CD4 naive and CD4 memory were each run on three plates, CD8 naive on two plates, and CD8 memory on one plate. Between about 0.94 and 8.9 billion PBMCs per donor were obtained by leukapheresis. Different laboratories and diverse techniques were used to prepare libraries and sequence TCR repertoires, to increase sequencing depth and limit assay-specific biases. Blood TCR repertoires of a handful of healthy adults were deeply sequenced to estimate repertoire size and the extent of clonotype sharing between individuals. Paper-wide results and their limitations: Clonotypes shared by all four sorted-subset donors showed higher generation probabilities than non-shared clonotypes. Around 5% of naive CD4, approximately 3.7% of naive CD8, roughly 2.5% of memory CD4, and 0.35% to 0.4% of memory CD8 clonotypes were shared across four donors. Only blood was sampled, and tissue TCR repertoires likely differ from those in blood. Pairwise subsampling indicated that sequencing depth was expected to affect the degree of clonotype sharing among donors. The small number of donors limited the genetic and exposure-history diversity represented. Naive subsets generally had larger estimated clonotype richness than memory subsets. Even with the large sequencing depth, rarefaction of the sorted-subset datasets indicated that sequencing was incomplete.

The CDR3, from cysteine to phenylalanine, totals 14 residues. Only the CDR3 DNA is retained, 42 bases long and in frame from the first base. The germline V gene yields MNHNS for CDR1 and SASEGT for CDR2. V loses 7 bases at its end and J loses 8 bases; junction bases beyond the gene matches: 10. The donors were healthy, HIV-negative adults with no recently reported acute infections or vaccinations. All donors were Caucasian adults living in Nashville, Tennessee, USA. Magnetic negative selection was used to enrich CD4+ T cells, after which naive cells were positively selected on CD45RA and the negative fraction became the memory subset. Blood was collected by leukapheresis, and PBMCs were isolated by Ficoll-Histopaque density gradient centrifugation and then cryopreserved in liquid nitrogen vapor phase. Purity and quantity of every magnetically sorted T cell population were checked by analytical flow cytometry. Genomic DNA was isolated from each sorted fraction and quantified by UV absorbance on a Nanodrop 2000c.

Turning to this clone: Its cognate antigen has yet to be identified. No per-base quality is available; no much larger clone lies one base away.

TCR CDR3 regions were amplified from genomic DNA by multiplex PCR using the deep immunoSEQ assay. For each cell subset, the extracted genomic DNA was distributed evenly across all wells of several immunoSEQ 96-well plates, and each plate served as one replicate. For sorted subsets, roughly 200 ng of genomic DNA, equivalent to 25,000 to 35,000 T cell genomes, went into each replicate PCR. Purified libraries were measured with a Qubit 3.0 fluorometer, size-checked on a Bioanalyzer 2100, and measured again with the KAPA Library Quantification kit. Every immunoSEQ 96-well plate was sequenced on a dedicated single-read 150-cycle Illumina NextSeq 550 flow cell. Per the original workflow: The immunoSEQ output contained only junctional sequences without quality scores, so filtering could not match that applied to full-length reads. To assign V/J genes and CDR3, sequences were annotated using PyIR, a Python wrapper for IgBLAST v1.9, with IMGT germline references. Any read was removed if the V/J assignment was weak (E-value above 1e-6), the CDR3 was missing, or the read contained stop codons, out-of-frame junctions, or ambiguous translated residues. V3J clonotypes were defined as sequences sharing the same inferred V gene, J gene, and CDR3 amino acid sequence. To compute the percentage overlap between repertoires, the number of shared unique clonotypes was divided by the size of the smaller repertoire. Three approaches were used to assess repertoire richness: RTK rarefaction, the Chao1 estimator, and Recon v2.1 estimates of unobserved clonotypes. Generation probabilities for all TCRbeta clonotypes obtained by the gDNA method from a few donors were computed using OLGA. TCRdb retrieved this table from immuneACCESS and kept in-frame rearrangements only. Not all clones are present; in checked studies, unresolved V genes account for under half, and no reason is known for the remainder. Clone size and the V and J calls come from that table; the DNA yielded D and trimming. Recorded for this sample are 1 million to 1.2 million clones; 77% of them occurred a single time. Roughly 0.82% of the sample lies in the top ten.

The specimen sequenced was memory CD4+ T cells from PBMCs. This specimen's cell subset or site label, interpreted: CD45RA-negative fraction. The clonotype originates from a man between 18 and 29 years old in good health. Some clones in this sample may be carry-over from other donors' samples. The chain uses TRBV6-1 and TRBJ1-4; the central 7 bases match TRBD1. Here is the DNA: TGTGCCAGCATTCTCCAGGGGGTCGCCGAAAAACTGTTTTTT. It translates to CASILQGVAEKLFF.